This T cell receptor beta chain is from a study of CD8+CD57+ T cells in acquired aplastic anemia. In the study overall: Healthy donor CD4+ samples were sequenced to a depth that averaged around 11 million reads. General study findings and limits: Almost 30 shared CD8+ CDR3s appeared highly expressed within patients' immunodominant clones.

Genomic DNA constituted the template upon which TCR beta VDJ and CDR3 profiling was performed. Each CDR3 protein gets one entry after TCRdb re-called the reads with MiXCR. The table lists around 140,000 distinct CDR3 sequences, less than 45% of them singletons. V lost 5 bases, J lost 5 bases, and 7 bases lay in between. Germline assignment: CDR1 SGHRS and CDR2 YFSETQ. This CDR3 is 11 amino acids long. This clonotype was found many times. Its antigen remains unidentified. The chain couples TRBV5-1 to TRBJ2-5, with D unclear. This receptor was obtained from a human donor in good health, serving as a control. Sequenced input: sorted CD4+, CD8+, or CD8+CD57+ T cells (not recorded which) from PBMCs. CDR3 loop: CASSDSETQYF. Here the CDR3 DNA reads TGCGCCAGCAGTGACTCGGAGACCCAGTACTTC.